At least ten counts were recorded for the clone carrying this TCR beta chain. Its cognate antigen is unknown. The CDR3 has 15 residues. Trimming took off 1 base at V and 1 base at J, with 10 bases between the two ends. Germline values: CDR1 SEHNR, CDR2 FQNEAQ (reference sequence). These data originate in a study of T cell repertoires in cytomegalovirus infection. Study-wide context: Selected CMV epitopes included recently identified HLA-C-restricted ones as well as well-studied HLA-B-restricted ones. Indications of both CMV infection and matching HLA type were provided by public TCR beta signatures.

In TCRdb, the reads were re-called with MiXCR into one record per CDR3 protein. Here the sample spans around 340,000 distinct CDR3 sequences, roughly 28% being singletons. Study-wide results and limits: Identification of carriers of CMV plus the relevant HLA was performed using cumulative public TCR beta family frequency. Dominating the ex vivo response were TCR beta clonotypes that were CMV-specific and HLA-C-restricted.

V and J are TRBV7-9 and TRBJ1-1; unclear D gene. This receptor was taken from a human donor in good health (CMV status not recorded). Some clones in this sample may be carry-over from other donors' samples. Sequenced material: cultured PBMCs, taken from culture after CMV antigen stimulation. In DNA, the CDR3 is TGTGCCAGCAGCTTAGGATCGTTAGGGAACACTGAAGCTTTCTTT. Protein product: CASSLGSLGNTEAFF.